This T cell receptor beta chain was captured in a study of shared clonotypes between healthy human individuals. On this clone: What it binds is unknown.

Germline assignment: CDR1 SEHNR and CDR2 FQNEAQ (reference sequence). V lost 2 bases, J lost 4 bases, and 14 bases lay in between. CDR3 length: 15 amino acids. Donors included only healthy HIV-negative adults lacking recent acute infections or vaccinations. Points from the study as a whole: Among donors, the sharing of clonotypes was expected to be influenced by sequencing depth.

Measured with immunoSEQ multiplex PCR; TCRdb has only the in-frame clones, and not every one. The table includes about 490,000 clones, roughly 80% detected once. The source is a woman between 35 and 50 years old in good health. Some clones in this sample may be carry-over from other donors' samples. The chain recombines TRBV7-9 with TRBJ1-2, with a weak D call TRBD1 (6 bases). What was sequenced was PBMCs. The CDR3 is CASSLSGAGVYGYTF. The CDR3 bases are TGTGCCAGCAGCTTATCTGGGGCAGGGGTCTATGGCTACACCTTC.